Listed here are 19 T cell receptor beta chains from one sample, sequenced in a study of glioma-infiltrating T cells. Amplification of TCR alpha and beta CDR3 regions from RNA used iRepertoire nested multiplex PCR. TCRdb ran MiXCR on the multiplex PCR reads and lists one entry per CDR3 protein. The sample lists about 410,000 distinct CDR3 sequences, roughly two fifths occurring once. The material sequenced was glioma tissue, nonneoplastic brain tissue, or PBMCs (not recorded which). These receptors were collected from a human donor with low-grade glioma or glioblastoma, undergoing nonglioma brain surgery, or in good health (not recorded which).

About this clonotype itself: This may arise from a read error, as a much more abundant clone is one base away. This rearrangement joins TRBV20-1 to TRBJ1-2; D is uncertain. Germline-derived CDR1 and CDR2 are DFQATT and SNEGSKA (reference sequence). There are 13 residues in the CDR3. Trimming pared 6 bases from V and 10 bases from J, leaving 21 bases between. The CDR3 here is CSATPRVPPLYTF. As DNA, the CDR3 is TGCAGTGCCACCCCGAGGGTCCCCCCGCTCTACACCTTC.

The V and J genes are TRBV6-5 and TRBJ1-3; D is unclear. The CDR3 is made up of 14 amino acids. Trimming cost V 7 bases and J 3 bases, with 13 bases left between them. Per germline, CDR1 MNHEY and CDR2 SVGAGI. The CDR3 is CASTLGRGGNTIYF. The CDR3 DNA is TGTGCCAGCACGTTAGGGCGCGGTGGAAACACCATATATTTT.

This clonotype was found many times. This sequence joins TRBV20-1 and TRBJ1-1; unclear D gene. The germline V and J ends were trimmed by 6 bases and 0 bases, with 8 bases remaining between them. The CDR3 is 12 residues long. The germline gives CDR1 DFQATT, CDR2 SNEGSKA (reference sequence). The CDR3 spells CSAPRLNTEAFF. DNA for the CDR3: TGCAGTGCCCCCCGTTTGAACACTGAAGCTTTCTTT.

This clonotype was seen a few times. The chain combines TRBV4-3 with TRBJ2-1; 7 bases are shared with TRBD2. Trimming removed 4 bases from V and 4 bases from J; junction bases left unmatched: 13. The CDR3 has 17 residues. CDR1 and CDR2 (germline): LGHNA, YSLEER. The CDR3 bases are TGCGCCAGCAGCCGATACTCGACTAGCCCTTGGTACAATGAGCAGTTCTTC. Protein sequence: CASSRYSTSPWYNEQFF.

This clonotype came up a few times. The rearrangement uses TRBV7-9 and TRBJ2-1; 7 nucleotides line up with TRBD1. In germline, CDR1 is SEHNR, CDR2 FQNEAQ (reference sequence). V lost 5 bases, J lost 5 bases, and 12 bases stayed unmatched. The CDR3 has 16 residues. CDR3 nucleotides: TGTGCCAGCAGCCCGGTGACAGGGACCGGCCACAATGAGCAGTTCTTC. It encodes CASSPVTGTGHNEQFF.

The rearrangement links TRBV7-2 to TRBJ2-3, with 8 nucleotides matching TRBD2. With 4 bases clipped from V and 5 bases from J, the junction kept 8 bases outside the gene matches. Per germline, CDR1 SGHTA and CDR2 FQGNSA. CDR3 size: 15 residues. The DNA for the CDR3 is TGTGCCAGCAGCTCCCCCAGCGGGAGTGGAGATACGCAGTATTTT. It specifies CASSSPSGSGDTQYF.

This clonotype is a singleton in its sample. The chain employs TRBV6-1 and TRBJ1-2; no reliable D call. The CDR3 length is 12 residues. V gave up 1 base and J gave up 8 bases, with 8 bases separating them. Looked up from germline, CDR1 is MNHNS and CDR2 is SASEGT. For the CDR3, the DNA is TGTGCCAGCAGTGAAGGGCCGGGAGGCTACACCTTC. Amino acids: CASSEGPGGYTF.

CDR3 region: CASSPSKAKSRYGYTF. Here the CDR3 DNA reads TGTGCCAGCAGTCCGAGTAAAGCCAAAAGCCGATATGGCTACACCTTC. The chain recombines TRBV6-1 with TRBJ1-2; no clear D. Germline CDR1 and CDR2: MNHNS and SASEGT. This CDR3 has 16 amino acids. V lost 5 bases and J lost 5, with 21 bases in between.

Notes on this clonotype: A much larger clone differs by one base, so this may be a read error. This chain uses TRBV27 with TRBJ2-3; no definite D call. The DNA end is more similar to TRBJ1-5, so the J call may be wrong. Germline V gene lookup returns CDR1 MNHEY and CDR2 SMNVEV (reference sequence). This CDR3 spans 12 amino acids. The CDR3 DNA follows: TGTGCCAGCAGTTTCAATTCAGATACGCAGCATTTT. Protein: CASSFNSDTQHF.

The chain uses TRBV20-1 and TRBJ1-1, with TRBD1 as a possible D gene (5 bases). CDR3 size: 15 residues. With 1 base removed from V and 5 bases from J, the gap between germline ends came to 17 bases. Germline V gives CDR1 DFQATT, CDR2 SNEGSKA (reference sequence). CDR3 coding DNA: TGCAGTGCTAGAGGAGGGGCCACCGGCTGGACTGAAGCTTTCTTT. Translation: CSARGGATGWTEAFF.

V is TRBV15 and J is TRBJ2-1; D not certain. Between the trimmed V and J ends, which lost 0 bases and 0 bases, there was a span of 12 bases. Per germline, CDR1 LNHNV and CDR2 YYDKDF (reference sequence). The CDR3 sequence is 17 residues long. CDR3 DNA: TGTGCCACCAGCAGAGAGAGGCGGCTAAGCTCCTACAATGAGCAGTTCTTC. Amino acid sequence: CATSRERRLSSYNEQFF.

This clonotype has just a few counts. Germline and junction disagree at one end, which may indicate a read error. CDR3 residues: CVSSYANTGELFF. Written as DNA, the CDR3 is TGTGTCAGCAGTTACGCGAACACCGGGGAGCTGTTTTTT. The chain carries TRBV6-2 or TRBV6-3 and TRBJ2-2, with D uncertain. CDR3 size: 13 residues. The germline CDR1 and CDR2 sequences are MNHEY and SVGEGT.

In DNA form, the CDR3 reads TGCAGTGCTCTCCAGGGGGCTTCCTACGAGCAGTACTTC. The encoded protein is CSALQGASYEQYF. This chain joins TRBV20-1 and TRBJ2-7; 8 nucleotides align to TRBD1. The germline V gene encodes CDR1 DFQATT and CDR2 SNEGSKA (reference sequence). The CDR3 sequence is 13 residues long. Trimming at V came to 5 bases and at J to 1 base, leaving 4 bases not matched to a gene.

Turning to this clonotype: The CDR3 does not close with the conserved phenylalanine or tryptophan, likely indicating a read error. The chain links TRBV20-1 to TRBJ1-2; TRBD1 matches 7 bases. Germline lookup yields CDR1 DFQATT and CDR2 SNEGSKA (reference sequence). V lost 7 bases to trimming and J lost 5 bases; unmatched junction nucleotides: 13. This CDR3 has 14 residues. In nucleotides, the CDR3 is TGCAGTGTTGAACAGGGGCCGTTCGGTTATGGCTACACCTCC. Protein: CSVEQGPFGYGYTS.

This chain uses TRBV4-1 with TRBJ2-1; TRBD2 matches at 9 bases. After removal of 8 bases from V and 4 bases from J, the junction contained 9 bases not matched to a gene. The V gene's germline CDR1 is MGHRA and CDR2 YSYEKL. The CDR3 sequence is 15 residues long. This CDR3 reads CASVPRLAVYNEQFF. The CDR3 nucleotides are TGCGCCAGCGTACCCCGACTAGCGGTTTACAATGAGCAGTTCTTC.

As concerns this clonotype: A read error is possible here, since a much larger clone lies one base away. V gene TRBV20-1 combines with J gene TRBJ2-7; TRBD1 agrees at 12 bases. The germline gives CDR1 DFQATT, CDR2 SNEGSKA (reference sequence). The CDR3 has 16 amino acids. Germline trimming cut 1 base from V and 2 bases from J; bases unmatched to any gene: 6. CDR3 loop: CSARGDRGLPTYEQYF. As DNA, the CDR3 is TGCAGTGCTAGAGGGGACAGGGGGCTACCTACCTACGAGCAGTACTTC.

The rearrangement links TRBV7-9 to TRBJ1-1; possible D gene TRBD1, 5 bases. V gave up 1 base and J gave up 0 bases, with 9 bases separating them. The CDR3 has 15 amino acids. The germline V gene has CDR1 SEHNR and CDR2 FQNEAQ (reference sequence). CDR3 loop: CASSLGGGLNTEAFF. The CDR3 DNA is TGTGCCAGCAGCTTAGGCGGGGGTCTGAACACTGAAGCTTTCTTT.

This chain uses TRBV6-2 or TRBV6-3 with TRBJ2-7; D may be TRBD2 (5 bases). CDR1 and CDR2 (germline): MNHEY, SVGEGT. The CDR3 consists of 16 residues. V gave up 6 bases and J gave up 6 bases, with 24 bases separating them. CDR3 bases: TGTGCCAGCAGAAGGGTAGGACTTTCAACGACGGGCGAGCAGTACTTC. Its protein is CASRRVGLSTTGEQYF.

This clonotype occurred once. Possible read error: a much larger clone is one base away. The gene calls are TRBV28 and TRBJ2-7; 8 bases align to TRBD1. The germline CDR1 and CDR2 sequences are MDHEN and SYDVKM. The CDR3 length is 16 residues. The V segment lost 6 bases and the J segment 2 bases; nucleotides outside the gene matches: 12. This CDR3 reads CASSPSGGQGPYEQYF. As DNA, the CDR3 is TGTGCCAGCAGCCCCTCCGGCGGACAGGGACCCTACGAGCAGTACTTC.